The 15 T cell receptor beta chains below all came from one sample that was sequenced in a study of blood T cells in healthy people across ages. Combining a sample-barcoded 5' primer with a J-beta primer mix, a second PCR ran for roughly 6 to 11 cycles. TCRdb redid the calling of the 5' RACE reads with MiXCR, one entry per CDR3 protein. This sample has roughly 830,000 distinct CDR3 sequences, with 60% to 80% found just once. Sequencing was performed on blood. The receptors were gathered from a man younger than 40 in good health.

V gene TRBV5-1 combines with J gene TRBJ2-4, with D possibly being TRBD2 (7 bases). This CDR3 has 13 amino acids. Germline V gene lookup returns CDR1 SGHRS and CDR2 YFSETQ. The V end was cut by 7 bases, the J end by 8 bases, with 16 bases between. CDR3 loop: CASGGGGADIQYF. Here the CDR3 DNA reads TGCGCCAGCGGGGGCGGGGGCGCAGACATTCAGTACTTC.

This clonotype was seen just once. The CDR3 sequence is CASSESETGVNGYTF. The CDR3 DNA reads TGTGCCAGCAGTGAATCCGAAACAGGGGTAAACGGCTACACCTTC. The chain links TRBV25-1 to TRBJ1-2, with 7 bases lining up with TRBD1. Germline V gene data show CDR1 as MGHDK and CDR2 as SYGVNS. J gave up 8 bases and V 1 base, and 10 bases lay outside the gene matches. This CDR3 region has 15 residues.

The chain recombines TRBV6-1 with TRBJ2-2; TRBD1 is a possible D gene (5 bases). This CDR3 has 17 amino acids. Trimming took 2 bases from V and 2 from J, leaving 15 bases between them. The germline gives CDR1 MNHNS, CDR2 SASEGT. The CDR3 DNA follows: TGTGCCAGCAGTGAACTCGGCAGGGCGATCAACACCGGGGAGCTGTTTTTT. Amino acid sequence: CASSELGRAINTGELFF.

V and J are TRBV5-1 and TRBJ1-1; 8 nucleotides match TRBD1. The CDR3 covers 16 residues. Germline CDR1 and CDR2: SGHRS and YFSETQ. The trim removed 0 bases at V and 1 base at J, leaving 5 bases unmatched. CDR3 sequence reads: CASSLDWTGTNTEAFF. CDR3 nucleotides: TGCGCCAGCAGCTTGGATTGGACAGGGACGAACACTGAAGCTTTCTTT.

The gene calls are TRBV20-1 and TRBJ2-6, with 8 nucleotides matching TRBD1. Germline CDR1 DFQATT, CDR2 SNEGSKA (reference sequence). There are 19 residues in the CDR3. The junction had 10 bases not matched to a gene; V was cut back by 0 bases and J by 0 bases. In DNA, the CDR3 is TGCAGTGCTAGAGATCGCCGGACAGGGAGCTACTCTGGGGCCAACGTCCTGACTTTC. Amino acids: CSARDRRTGSYSGANVLTF.

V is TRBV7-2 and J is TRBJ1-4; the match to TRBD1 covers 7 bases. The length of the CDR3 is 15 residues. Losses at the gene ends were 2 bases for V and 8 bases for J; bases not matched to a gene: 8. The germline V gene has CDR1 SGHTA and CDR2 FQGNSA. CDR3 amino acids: CASSLWTGGEEKLFF. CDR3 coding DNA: TGTGCCAGCAGCTTATGGACAGGAGGTGAAGAAAAACTGTTTTTT.

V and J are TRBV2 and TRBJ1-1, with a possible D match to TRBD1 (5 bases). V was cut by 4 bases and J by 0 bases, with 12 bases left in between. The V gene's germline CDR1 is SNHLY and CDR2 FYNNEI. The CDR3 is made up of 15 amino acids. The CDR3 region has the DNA TGTGCCAGCAGTGGGGAAGGGGTATTGAACACTGAAGCTTTCTTT. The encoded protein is CASSGEGVLNTEAFF.

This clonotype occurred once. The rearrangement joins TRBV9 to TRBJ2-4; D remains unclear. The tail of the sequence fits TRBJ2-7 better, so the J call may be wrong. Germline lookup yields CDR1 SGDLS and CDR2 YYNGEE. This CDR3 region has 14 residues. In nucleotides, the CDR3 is TGTGCCAGCAGCGCCTTTGTTACCTTAAACGAGCAGTACTTC. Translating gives CASSAFVTLNEQYF.

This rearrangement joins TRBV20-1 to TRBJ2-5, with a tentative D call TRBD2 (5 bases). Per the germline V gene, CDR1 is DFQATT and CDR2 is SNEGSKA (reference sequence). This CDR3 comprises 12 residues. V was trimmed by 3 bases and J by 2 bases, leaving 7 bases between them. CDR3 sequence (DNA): TGCAGTGCTAGCGGGGAGCAAGAGACCCAGTACTTC. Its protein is CSASGEQETQYF.

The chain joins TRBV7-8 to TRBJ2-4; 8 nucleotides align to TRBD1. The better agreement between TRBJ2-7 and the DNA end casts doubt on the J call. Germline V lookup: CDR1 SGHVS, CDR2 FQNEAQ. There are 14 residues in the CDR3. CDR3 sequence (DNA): TGTGCCAGCAATAGACAGGGGAAAAGGAACGAGCAGTACTTC. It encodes CASNRQGKRNEQYF.

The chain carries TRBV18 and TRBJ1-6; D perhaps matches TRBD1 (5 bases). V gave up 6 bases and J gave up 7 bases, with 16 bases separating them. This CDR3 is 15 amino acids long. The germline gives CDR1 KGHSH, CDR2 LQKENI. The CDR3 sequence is CASSTGTEGNSPLHF. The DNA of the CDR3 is TGTGCCAGCTCGACCGGGACGGAAGGGAATTCACCCCTCCACTTT. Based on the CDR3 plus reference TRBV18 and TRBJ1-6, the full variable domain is NAGVMQNPRHLVRRRGQEARLRCSPMKGHSHVYWYRQLPEEGLKFMVYLQKENIIDESGMPKERFSAEFPKEGPSILRIQQVVRGDSAAYFCASSTGTEGNSPLHFGNGTRLTVT.

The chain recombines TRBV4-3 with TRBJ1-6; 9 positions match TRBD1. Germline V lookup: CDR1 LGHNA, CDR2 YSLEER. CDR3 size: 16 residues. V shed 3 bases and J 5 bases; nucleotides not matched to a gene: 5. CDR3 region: CASSQRQGVDNSPLHF. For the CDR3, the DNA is TGCGCCAGCAGCCAGAGACAGGGGGTTGATAATTCACCCCTCCACTTT.

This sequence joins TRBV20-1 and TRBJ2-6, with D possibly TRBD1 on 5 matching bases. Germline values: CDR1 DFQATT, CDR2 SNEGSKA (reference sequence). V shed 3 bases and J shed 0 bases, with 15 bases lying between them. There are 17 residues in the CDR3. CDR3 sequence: CSASGAGSYSGANVLTF. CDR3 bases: TGCAGTGCTAGTGGGGCAGGGTCATACTCTGGGGCCAACGTCCTGACTTTC.

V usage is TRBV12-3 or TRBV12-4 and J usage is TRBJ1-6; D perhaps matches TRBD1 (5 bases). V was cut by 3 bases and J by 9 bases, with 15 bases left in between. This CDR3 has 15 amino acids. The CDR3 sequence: CASSLVQGIISPLHF. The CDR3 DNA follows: TGTGCCAGCAGTTTGGTCCAGGGTATCATTTCACCCCTCCACTTT.

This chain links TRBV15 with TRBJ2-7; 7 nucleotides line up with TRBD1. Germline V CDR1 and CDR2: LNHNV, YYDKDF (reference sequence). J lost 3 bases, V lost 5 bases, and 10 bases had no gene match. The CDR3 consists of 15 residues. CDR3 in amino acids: CATSGLTGSGYEQYF. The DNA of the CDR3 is TGTGCCACCAGCGGCCTGACAGGGAGTGGCTACGAGCAGTACTTC.